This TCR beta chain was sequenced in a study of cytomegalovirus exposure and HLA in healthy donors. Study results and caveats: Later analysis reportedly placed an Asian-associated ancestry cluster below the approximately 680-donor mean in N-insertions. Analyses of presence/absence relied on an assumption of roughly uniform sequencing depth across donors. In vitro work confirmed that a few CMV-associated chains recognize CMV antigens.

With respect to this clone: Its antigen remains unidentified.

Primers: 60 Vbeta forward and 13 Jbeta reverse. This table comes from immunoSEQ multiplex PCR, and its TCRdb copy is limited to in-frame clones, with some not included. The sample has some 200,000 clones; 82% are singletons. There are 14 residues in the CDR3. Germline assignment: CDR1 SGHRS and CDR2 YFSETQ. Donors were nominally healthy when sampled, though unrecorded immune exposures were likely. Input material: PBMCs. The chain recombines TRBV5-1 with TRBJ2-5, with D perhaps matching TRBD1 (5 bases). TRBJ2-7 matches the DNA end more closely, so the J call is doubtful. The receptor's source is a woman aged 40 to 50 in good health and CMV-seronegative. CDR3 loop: CASSLFVGLSEQYF. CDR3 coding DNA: TGCGCCAGCAGCTTGTTTGTGGGGCTGAGCGAGCAGTACTTC.